These 20 T cell receptor beta chains were sequenced from one sample in a study of human T cells and chemical hapten exposure. TCRdb passed the RACE reads through MiXCR, listing each CDR3 protein once. The sample contains nearly 350,000 distinct CDR3 sequences, about 7% of which appear only once. As for time point: patch test 1, 2 weeks after DPC sensitization. Stated treatment: therapeutic diphenylcyclopropenone sensitization with weekly scalp DPC. The sequencing here drew on whole blood, taken in connection with sensitization to the hapten diphenylcyclopropenone (DPC). These receptors all come from a woman under 30 with alopecia areata. Some clones in this sample may be carry-over from other donors' samples.

The chain carries TRBV20-1 and TRBJ2-7, with TRBD2 matching over 10 bases. With V trimmed by 6 bases and J by 1 base, 6 bases remained unmatched. Germline V gene sequence: CDR1 DFQATT, CDR2 SNEGSKA (reference sequence). The CDR3 totals 14 residues. The CDR3 spells CSAPLAGASYEQYF. CDR3 coding DNA: TGCAGTGCCCCGCTAGCGGGGGCATCCTACGAGCAGTACTTC.

The sample holds a few counts of this clonotype. This chain links TRBV29-1 with TRBJ2-5, with unresolved D. CDR3 length: 13 residues. Trimming pared 6 bases from V and 0 bases from J, leaving 11 bases between. The germline gives CDR1 SQVTM, CDR2 ANQGSEA. CDR3 in DNA: TGCAGCGTCGTCAACGGGTACCAAGAGACCCAGTACTTC. Protein sequence: CSVVNGYQETQYF.

This clonotype was seen repeatedly, ten times or more. This rearrangement joins TRBV7-3 to TRBJ2-2; 7 bases map to TRBD2. The CDR3 runs 16 residues. Trimming took 2 bases from V and 1 from J; bases not matched to a gene: 4. Germline assignment: CDR1 SGHTA and CDR2 FQGTGA. CDR3 in DNA: TGTGCCAGCAGCTTACTAGCGGCGAGGAACACCGGGGAGCTGTTTTTT. Translating gives CASSLLAARNTGELFF.

There are many counts of this clonotype. The CDR3 DNA follows: TGTGCCATCAGTGAGAAGGACAGAAACAATGAGCAGTTCTTC. It specifies CAISEKDRNNEQFF. V and J are TRBV10-3 and TRBJ2-1, with D possibly matching TRBD1 (6 bases). The CDR3 contains 14 residues. Germline loops: CDR1 ENHRY, CDR2 SYGVKD. V was pared by 2 bases and J by 5 bases, with 10 bases between.

This clonotype was recorded a few times. J is TRBJ1-5 and V is TRBV7-2; D is ambiguous. The V and J ends lost 1 base and 1 base respectively, with 11 bases between them. This CDR3 region has 16 residues. Germline V gene lookup returns CDR1 SGHTA and CDR2 FQGNSA. The CDR3 loop is CASSLVGSSSNQPQHF. The CDR3 nucleotides are TGTGCCAGCAGCTTAGTTGGAAGCTCCAGCAATCAGCCCCAGCATTTT. Complete variable domain (other parts from reference TRBV7-2 and TRBJ1-5): GAGVSQSPSNKVTEKGKDVELRCDPISGHTALYWYRQSLGQGLEFLIYFQGNSAPDKSGLPSDRFSAERTGGSVSTLTIQRTQQEDSAVYLCASSLVGSSSNQPQHFGDGTRLSIL.

This clonotype occurred many times. The chain has TRBV3-1 and TRBJ2-3; tentative D call: TRBD2 (7 bases). Germline CDR1 LGHDT, CDR2 YNNKEL (reference sequence). Trimming removed 8 bases from V and 2 bases from J, with 17 bases in between. CDR3 length: 15 amino acids. In DNA form, the CDR3 reads TGTGCCAGCGGTGGGGGGGCTTACCCCACAGATACGCAGTATTTT. Translation gives CASGGGAYPTDTQYF.

This clonotype was observed a handful of times. For the CDR3, the DNA is TGCAGTGCTAGAGGGGTCACCCAGGGGCACACTGAAGCTTTCTTT. It is translated as CSARGVTQGHTEAFF. The gene calls are TRBV20-1 and TRBJ1-1; maybe TRBD1 (6 bases). Germline V CDR1 and CDR2: DFQATT, SNEGSKA (reference sequence). The V and J ends lost 1 base and 3 bases respectively, with 15 bases between them. This CDR3 has 15 residues.

In its sample, this clonotype was seen many times. The chain recombines TRBV12-3 or TRBV12-4 with TRBJ2-7; D might be TRBD2 (6 bases). CDR3 length: 15 residues. Trimming pared 1 base from V and 0 bases from J, leaving 10 bases between. The CDR3 here is CASSLGDGSSYEQYF. The DNA of the CDR3 is TGTGCCAGCAGTTTAGGGGACGGGAGCTCCTACGAGCAGTACTTC.

The J gene is TRBJ1-1, the V gene TRBV12-3 or TRBV12-4; possible D gene TRBD1, 5 bases. The CDR3 has 13 residues. V was trimmed by 8 bases and J by 7 bases, leaving 17 bases between them. CDR3 amino acids: CASLPSRDGEAFF. The CDR3, as DNA: TGTGCCAGCCTTCCCTCGCGGGACGGTGAAGCTTTCTTT.

There are a few counts of this clonotype. The V and J genes are TRBV6-5 and TRBJ1-1; D is unresolved. Germline V CDR1 and CDR2: MNHEY, SVGAGI. The CDR3 spans 13 residues. Trimming cost V 4 bases and J 5 bases, with 11 bases left between them. The CDR3 coding sequence is TGTGCCAGCAGTTCCGCCGCGCGGACTGAAGCTTTCTTT. Translated, it gives CASSSAARTEAFF.

The rearrangement uses TRBV7-2 and TRBJ2-1; tentative D call: TRBD2 (6 bases). Germline V CDR1 and CDR2: SGHTA, FQGNSA. The CDR3 has 14 amino acids. With 6 bases removed from V and 2 bases from J, the gap between germline ends came to 11 bases. The DNA for the CDR3 is TGTGCCAGCAGTAGGGACTGGACCTACAATGAGCAGTTCTTC. It yields the protein CASSRDWTYNEQFF.

This clonotype was seen at least ten times. Mismatch with germline at one junction end may stem from a read error. The chain has TRBV13 and TRBJ2-1; 10 bases are shared with TRBD1. Germline CDR1 PRHDT, CDR2 FYEKMQ (reference sequence). This CDR3 region has 15 residues. The CDR3 DNA reads TGTGCCAGCAGCTCCGAGAGACAGGGGGCGAGGTGGAAGTCCTTC. Translated, it gives CASSSERQGARWKSF.

The V and J genes are TRBV7-2 and TRBJ2-5, with a weak D call TRBD2 (5 bases). Deletions cut 3 bases from V and 5 bases from J, with 13 bases between. Germline V lookup: CDR1 SGHTA, CDR2 FQGNSA. CDR3 length: 14 amino acids. The CDR3 DNA follows: TGTGCCAGCAGCTTCGGACTTAGGGTGGAGACCCAGTACTTC. Protein sequence: CASSFGLRVETQYF.

In this sample, this clonotype turned up a few times. This chain uses TRBV27 with TRBJ1-4, with TRBD1 as a possible D gene (5 bases). The germline CDR1 and CDR2 sequences are MNHEY and SMNVEV (reference sequence). V lost 8 bases to trimming and J lost 4 bases, with 11 bases between them. The CDR3 extends over 13 amino acids. The CDR3, as DNA: TGTGCCAGCCGGGGACGCAGTAATGAAAAACTGTTTTTT. Its protein product is CASRGRSNEKLFF.

This clonotype was counted only a few times. J is TRBJ2-5 and V is TRBV28; D may correspond to TRBD1 or TRBD2 (5 bases each). V gave up 4 bases and J gave up 1 base, with 13 bases separating them. Germline assignment: CDR1 MDHEN and CDR2 SYDVKM. The CDR3 sequence is 15 residues long. CDR3 DNA: TGTGCCAGCAGTTCCGGGGCGACAGCCCAAGAGACCCAGTACTTC. Protein sequence: CASSSGATAQETQYF.

The V call is TRBV5-1, the J call TRBJ2-5; 8 bases align to TRBD1. V gave up 4 bases and J gave up 3 bases; unmatched junction bases: 2. Germline CDR1 and CDR2: SGHRS and YFSETQ. The CDR3 length is 13 residues. CDR3 sequence (DNA): TGCGCCAGCAGCACACAGGGGGAAGAGACCCAGTACTTC. Its protein is CASSTQGEETQYF.

This clonotype was observed a handful of times. The V call is TRBV7-9, the J call TRBJ1-5; 7 bases map to TRBD1. Germline V gene data show CDR1 as SEHNR and CDR2 as FQNEAQ (reference sequence). The CDR3 spans 17 residues. With V trimmed by 5 bases and J by 4 bases, 14 bases remained unmatched. Here the CDR3 DNA reads TGTGCCAGCAGCGAAGTTCCGACGGGACAGCTTAATCAGCCCCAGCATTTT. Protein sequence: CASSEVPTGQLNQPQHF.

This clonotype was counted a few times. The chain is built from TRBV29-1 and TRBJ1-2; no firm D call. The CDR3 totals 14 residues. The V gene lost 0 bases and the J gene lost 4 bases, with 12 bases spanning the gap. Germline V CDR1 and CDR2: SQVTM, ANQGSEA. The CDR3 here is CSVEDREDSYGYTF. As DNA, the CDR3 is TGCAGCGTTGAAGATCGGGAGGATAGCTATGGCTACACCTTC.

CDR3: CASSYDVRQGKNTEAFF. As DNA, the CDR3 is TGTGCCAGCAGTTACGATGTGAGACAGGGGAAGAACACTGAAGCTTTCTTT. The chain links TRBV6-5 to TRBJ1-1, with 8 positions matching TRBD1. The CDR3 sequence is 17 residues long. Unmatched junction bases numbered 9, after V lost 2 bases and J lost 1 base. The V gene's germline CDR1 is MNHEY and CDR2 SVGAGI.

This clonotype was counted between two and nine times. This chain connects TRBV27 to TRBJ2-2; 10 nucleotides align to TRBD1. J gave up 4 bases and V 3 bases, and 8 bases lay outside the gene matches. CDR1 is MNHEY, CDR2 SMNVEV, per germline (reference sequence). This CDR3 spans 17 amino acids. CDR3 coding DNA: TGTGCCAGCAGTTTCCCCGTGACAGGGGGCTTCACCGGGGAGCTGTTTTTT. Translated: CASSFPVTGGFTGELFF.